This TCR beta chain was observed in a study of post-analysis software for immune sequencing data. Study outcomes and limitations: Controls had significantly higher normalized Chao1 diversity than multiple sclerosis patients. Five or six TRBV segments were more frequent in patients than controls; TRBV5-6, TRBV5-1 and TRBV20-1 belonged to this group. Under the F measure, samples that were prepared in one batch clustered strongly together.

This clonotype has only a few counts. Antigen: not known. This CDR3 has 16 residues. Germline CDR1 reads SGDLS; CDR2 reads YYNGEE. The V segment lost 0 bases and the J segment 0 bases; nucleotides outside the gene matches: 1. Presence of unique molecular identifiers characterized the TCR beta cDNA libraries. Between roughly 1 and 10 million T cells gave rise to some 520,000 cDNA molecules. TCRdb reprocessed the PCR reads with MiXCR, giving one entry per CDR3 protein. Altogether some 690,000 distinct CDR3 sequences are present, approximately 30% being singletons, with the ten largest covering 0.56%. The chain couples TRBV9 to TRBJ2-1; 9 bases are shared with TRBD1. The sample was blood. The sequence was obtained from a girl aged 10 to 17 with multiple sclerosis. This CDR3 is CASSVVGQGSYNEQFF. CDR3 nucleotide sequence: TGTGCCAGCAGCGTAGTGGGACAGGGCTCCTACAATGAGCAGTTCTTC.